This is a list of T cell receptor beta chains from one sample in a study of response to subunit inactivated influenza vaccine. MiXCR was run by TCRdb on the RT-PCR reads, yielding one entry per CDR3 protein. Counted here are 710,000 or so distinct CDR3 sequences, approximately 14% occurring once; the ten biggest clones make up approximately 10%. Sequencing used PBMCs from blood, obtained 12 days after vaccination. These receptors were collected from a man aged 50 to 59 who received an inactivated influenza vaccine. CDR3s include the opening cysteine and the closing phenylalanine or tryptophan. Fields, in order: D gene, J gene, clone size, V gene, CDR3 length, CDR3 DNA, CDR3 protein. D genes are given only for firm matches. Clone size is shown for a subset of rows, as once, few, many or a class of expanded clone.

D gene: .; J gene: TRBJ2-7; clone size: many; V gene: TRBV6-1; CDR3 length: 14; CDR3 DNA: TGTGCCACCGCCTCCTCACAGGGATATCGCGAGCAGTACTTC; CDR3 protein: CATASSQGYREQYF
D gene: .; J gene: TRBJ2-6; clone size: .; V gene: TRBV5-6; CDR3 length: 14; CDR3 DNA: TGTGCCAGCACTTGGGGCTCTGGGGCCAACGTCCTGACTTTC; CDR3 protein: CASTWGSGANVLTF
D gene: .; J gene: TRBJ2-2; clone size: .; V gene: TRBV2; CDR3 length: 15; CDR3 DNA: TGTGCCAGCAGCGCCACCAGCGTGAACACCGGGGAGCTGTTTTTT; CDR3 protein: CASSATSVNTGELFF
D gene: TRBD2; J gene: TRBJ2-1; clone size: .; V gene: TRBV11-2; CDR3 length: 15; CDR3 DNA: TGTGCCAGCAGCTTTTTCGCGGGGGGCCCAGATGAGCAGTTCTTC; CDR3 protein: CASSFFAGGPDEQFF
D gene: TRBD2; J gene: TRBJ2-1; clone size: .; V gene: TRBV11-2; CDR3 length: 20; CDR3 DNA: TGTGCCAGCAGGGGGTTTAACCGGCCTGACGCGGGGGAATCCTACAATGAGCAGTTCTTC; CDR3 protein: CASRGFNRPDAGESYNEQFF
D gene: .; J gene: TRBJ2-3; clone size: few; V gene: TRBV7-3; CDR3 length: 13; CDR3 DNA: TGTGCCAGCAGCGACACCAGCACAGATACGCAGTATTTT; CDR3 protein: CASSDTSTDTQYF
D gene: .; J gene: TRBJ2-5; clone size: .; V gene: TRBV5-1; CDR3 length: 14; CDR3 DNA: TGCGCCAGCAGCTTGATGGCAGGGGATGAGACCCAGTACTTC; CDR3 protein: CASSLMAGDETQYF
D gene: TRBD1; J gene: TRBJ2-1; clone size: many; V gene: TRBV2; CDR3 length: 15; CDR3 DNA: TGTGCCAGCAGCGCAGGACAGGGCAGCTACAATGAGCAGTTCTTC; CDR3 protein: CASSAGQGSYNEQFF
D gene: TRBD1; J gene: TRBJ2-1; clone size: many; V gene: TRBV19; CDR3 length: 15; CDR3 DNA: TGTGCCAGTAGTTTGGACAGGGGATTATACAATGAGCAGTTCTTC; CDR3 protein: CASSLDRGLYNEQFF
D gene: TRBD1; J gene: TRBJ2-5; clone size: few; V gene: TRBV29-1; CDR3 length: 10; CDR3 DNA: TGCAGCGTTGAGACAGGGGGCCAGTACTTC; CDR3 protein: CSVETGGQYF
D gene: TRBD1; J gene: TRBJ1-6; clone size: .; V gene: TRBV11-2; CDR3 length: 16; CDR3 DNA: TGTGCCAGCAGCTCTTACGGACAGGCTATTAATTCACCCCTCCACTTT; CDR3 protein: CASSSYGQAINSPLHF
D gene: .; J gene: TRBJ2-4; clone size: few; V gene: TRBV19; CDR3 length: 14; CDR3 DNA: TGTGCCAGTAGTATAGCAGTAGCCAAAAACATTCAGTACTTC; CDR3 protein: CASSIAVAKNIQYF
D gene: .; J gene: TRBJ1-1; clone size: .; V gene: TRBV6-5; CDR3 length: 15; CDR3 DNA: TGTGCCAGCAGTTACTTCCCGGACACGAACACTGAAGCTTTCTTT; CDR3 protein: CASSYFPDTNTEAFF
D gene: TRBD1; J gene: TRBJ2-7; clone size: few; V gene: TRBV12-3/TRBV12-4; CDR3 length: 14; CDR3 DNA: TGTGCCAGCAGCACCGGGACAGGGGGCCTGGTTCGGTACTTC; CDR3 protein: CASSTGTGGLVRYF
D gene: TRBD1; J gene: TRBJ2-7; clone size: .; V gene: TRBV20-1; CDR3 length: 17; CDR3 DNA: TGCAGTGCTAGTTTCTTCGCTCTGGGGACAGGGTATCACGAGCAGTACTTC; CDR3 protein: CSASFFALGTGYHEQYF
D gene: .; J gene: TRBJ2-6; clone size: .; V gene: TRBV19; CDR3 length: 14; CDR3 DNA: TGTGCCAGTAGTCGGGAGTCTGGGGCCAACGTCCTGAATTTC; CDR3 protein: CASSRESGANVLNF
D gene: TRBD1; J gene: TRBJ2-7; clone size: .; V gene: TRBV20-1; CDR3 length: 13; CDR3 DNA: TGCAGTGCTGGGGACAGTTTCAAATACGAGCAGTACTTC; CDR3 protein: CSAGDSFKYEQYF
D gene: TRBD2; J gene: TRBJ2-5; clone size: few; V gene: TRBV28; CDR3 length: 15; CDR3 DNA: TGTGCCAGCAGTCCCGGGGGACTATCTCAAGAGACCCAGTACTTC; CDR3 protein: CASSPGGLSQETQYF
D gene: .; J gene: TRBJ1-1; clone size: .; V gene: TRBV5-1; CDR3 length: 13; CDR3 DNA: TGCGCCAGCACGCCCCTTGGGCACACTGAAGCTTTCTTT; CDR3 protein: CASTPLGHTEAFF
D gene: TRBD1; J gene: TRBJ1-4; clone size: .; V gene: TRBV30; CDR3 length: 14; CDR3 DNA: TGTGCCTGGAGTACCGGGACAGCGTATGAAAAACTGTTTTTT; CDR3 protein: CAWSTGTAYEKLFF
D gene: .; J gene: TRBJ1-1; clone size: few; V gene: TRBV18; CDR3 length: 17; CDR3 DNA: TGTGCCAGCTCACCACCCCGGGCAGGGACTTGGAACACTGAAGCTTTCTTT; CDR3 protein: CASSPPRAGTWNTEAFF
D gene: TRBD2; J gene: TRBJ2-1; clone size: .; V gene: TRBV10-3; CDR3 length: 15; CDR3 DNA: TGTGCCATCAGAGCGGGGAACTCATCCTACAATGAGCAGTTCTTC; CDR3 protein: CAIRAGNSSYNEQFF
D gene: TRBD1; J gene: TRBJ2-2; clone size: .; V gene: TRBV20-1; CDR3 length: 14; CDR3 DNA: TGCAGTGCTAGAGGGGACAGAAACGCCGGGGAGCTGTTTTTT; CDR3 protein: CSARGDRNAGELFF
D gene: TRBD2; J gene: TRBJ2-7; clone size: few; V gene: TRBV9; CDR3 length: 16; CDR3 DNA: TGTGCCAGCAGCGTAGCTCCAGCGGGAGGCCCCTACGAGCAGTACTTC; CDR3 protein: CASSVAPAGGPYEQYF
D gene: .; J gene: TRBJ2-5; clone size: .; V gene: TRBV7-3; CDR3 length: 15; CDR3 DNA: TGTGCCAGCAGCTCCACAAGCGGGTTCGGGGAGACCCAGTACTTC; CDR3 protein: CASSSTSGFGETQYF
D gene: TRBD1; J gene: TRBJ1-6; clone size: .; V gene: TRBV5-1; CDR3 length: 15; CDR3 DNA: TGCGCCAGCAGCTCTCAGGGGGCTGGGAATTCACCCCTCCACTTT; CDR3 protein: CASSSQGAGNSPLHF
D gene: .; J gene: TRBJ2-1; clone size: many; V gene: TRBV7-3; CDR3 length: 13; CDR3 DNA: TGCGCCAGCAGCTTGGGCAGGGACAATGAGCAGTTCTTC; CDR3 protein: CASSLGRDNEQFF
D gene: TRBD1; J gene: TRBJ2-3; clone size: .; V gene: TRBV4-3; CDR3 length: 16; CDR3 DNA: TGCGCCAGCAGCCAAGTCAGGGGGCAAAGGGCAGATACGCAGTATTTT; CDR3 protein: CASSQVRGQRADTQYF
D gene: TRBD1; J gene: TRBJ1-2; clone size: few; V gene: TRBV6-1; CDR3 length: 14; CDR3 DNA: TGTGCCAGCAGTGAGGGGGGACAGAACTATGGCTACACCTTC; CDR3 protein: CASSEGGQNYGYTF
D gene: TRBD2; J gene: TRBJ2-3; clone size: .; V gene: TRBV6-2/TRBV6-3; CDR3 length: 16; CDR3 DNA: TGTGCCAGCAGTCCCACGACTAGCGGGTTGTTTGATACGCAGTATTTT; CDR3 protein: CASSPTTSGLFDTQYF